A single sample is the source of the 10 T cell receptor beta chains below, sequenced in a study of T cell responses to AZD1222 COVID-19 vaccine. TCRdb's copy holds only in-frame clones and misses some; the assay was immunoSEQ multiplex PCR. The table shows roughly 140,000 clones, with around 88% occurring only once. The sample was peripheral blood, taken on day 0 of AZD1222 vaccination. All receptors derive from an adult in good health.

This chain links TRBV9 with TRBJ1-3, with a possible D match to TRBD1 (5 bases). The CDR3 sequence is 15 residues long. Trimming cost V 4 bases and J 2 bases, with 13 bases left between them. The V gene's germline CDR1 is SGDLS and CDR2 YYNGEE. Here the CDR3 reads CASSPRGGAGNTIYF. The CDR3 DNA is TGTGCCAGCAGCCCGAGGGGAGGGGCTGGAAACACCATATATTTT.

The genes are TRBV9 and TRBJ1-2; D remains ambiguous. In germline, CDR1 is SGDLS, CDR2 YYNGEE. V lost 0 bases, J lost 3 bases, and 9 bases lay in between. The CDR3 sequence is 14 residues long. The DNA for the CDR3 is TGTGCCAGCAGCGTAGGGGCCGAGTACTATGGCTACACCTTC. It yields the protein CASSVGAEYYGYTF.

The genes are TRBV9 and TRBJ1-1; D call uncertain. This CDR3 has 13 residues. Deletions cut 1 base from V and 3 bases from J, with 7 bases between. The germline V gene encodes CDR1 SGDLS and CDR2 YYNGEE. The CDR3 region is CASSVTWDTEAFF. The CDR3 region has the DNA TGTGCCAGCAGCGTAACTTGGGACACTGAAGCTTTCTTT.

The rearrangement uses TRBV19 and TRBJ2-1, with D uncertain. The CDR3 has 14 residues. Trimming stripped 0 bases from V and 6 bases from J, with 9 bases between. Germline V CDR1 and CDR2: LNHDA, SQIVND (reference sequence). CDR3 DNA sequence: TGTGCCAGTAGTATAGACCGAGGATCCAATGAGCAGTTCTTC. It encodes CASSIDRGSNEQFF.

This chain uses TRBV14 with TRBJ2-5; TRBD1 agrees at 7 bases. This CDR3 is built from 13 residues. Trimming took 5 bases from V and 4 from J; bases not matched to a gene: 4. Germline assignment: CDR1 SGHDN and CDR2 FVKESK. CDR3 amino acids: CASSASGGETQYF. The CDR3 DNA reads as TGTGCCAGCAGCGCTTCAGGGGGAGAGACCCAGTACTTC.

In DNA form, the CDR3 reads TGTGCCAGCAGAACAGGGGGATCTCTGCACACCGGGGAGCTGTTTTTT. Translated: CASRTGGSLHTGELFF. This rearrangement joins TRBV27 to TRBJ2-2, with 8 bases aligning to TRBD1. The CDR3 runs 16 residues. From germline, CDR1 is MNHEY and CDR2 SMNVEV (reference sequence). V was clipped by 6 bases and J by 3 bases; unmatched bases: 9.

CDR3 residues: CASSPTGPRGYTF. CDR3 bases: TGCGCCAGCAGCCCTACAGGGCCACGTGGCTACACCTTC. The V call is TRBV5-1, the J call TRBJ1-2; D possibly corresponds to TRBD1 (6 bases). CDR1 and CDR2 from the germline V gene are SGHRS and YFSETQ. The ends were cut back, 4 bases at V and 7 bases at J, with 14 bases in the middle. The CDR3 is 13 amino acids.

The chain carries TRBV6-5 and TRBJ1-2; tentative D call: TRBD1 (6 bases). Germline V CDR1 and CDR2: MNHEY, SVGAGI. V was clipped by 10 bases and J by 6 bases, with 24 bases between them. This CDR3 comprises 15 residues. This CDR3 reads CAITPFMQWTDGYTF. The DNA of the CDR3 is TGTGCCATCACCCCCTTCATGCAGTGGACAGATGGCTACACCTTC.

The chain is built from TRBV24-1 and TRBJ1-5; TRBD1 is a possible D gene (5 bases). Trimming took 5 bases from V and 3 from J, leaving 10 bases between them. This CDR3 has 14 residues. Per the germline V gene, CDR1 is KGHDR and CDR2 is SFDVKD. The CDR3 DNA follows: TGTGCCACCAGTGGATCGGGGCCCAATCAGCCCCAGCATTTT. The encoded protein is CATSGSGPNQPQHF.

The chain recombines TRBV27 with TRBJ1-2, with D perhaps matching TRBD1 (6 bases). This CDR3 comprises 15 residues. Trimming pared 1 base from V and 4 bases from J, leaving 13 bases between. CDR1 is MNHEY and CDR2 is SMNVEV in the germline V gene (reference sequence). The CDR3 loop reads CASSLYPGQSYGYTF. The DNA of the CDR3 is TGTGCCAGCAGTTTATACCCCGGACAGTCCTATGGCTACACCTTC.